Below, 16 T cell receptor beta chains from the same sample are listed, as sequenced in a study of vaccination effects on CD4 cells after COVID-19. These receptors are not linked to any known antigen. The protocol was immunoSEQ multiplex PCR, while the TCRdb copy is restricted to in-frame clones and leaves out a portion. The sample lists about 54,000 clones; approximately 79% were seen once. Antigen-specific CD4+ T cells were expanded (with viral peptide pools) by the ViraFEST assay ahead of sequencing. At the end of less than 12 days of culture, CD4+ T cells were isolated. The sequences come from CD4+ T cells from PBMCs cultured with HCoV-229E spike peptides, collected before COVID-19 vaccination. The receptors shown here come from a human donor who received a COVID-19 vaccine.

The chain recombines TRBV6-5 with TRBJ1-2, with 11 positions matching TRBD1. CDR1 MNHEY and CDR2 SVGAGI come from the germline V gene. Trimming cost V 4 bases and J 0 bases; bases outside gene matches: 1. This CDR3 comprises 15 residues. Written as DNA, the CDR3 is TGTGCCAGCAGTTGGGGACAGGGGGCTAACTATGGCTACACCTTC. Amino acids: CASSWGQGANYGYTF.

The chain combines TRBV6-1 with TRBJ2-5, with 7 positions matching TRBD1. The germline V gene has CDR1 MNHNS and CDR2 SASEGT. V was pared by 0 bases and J by 5 bases, with 9 bases of the junction left unmatched. CDR3 size: 16 residues. CDR3 nucleotides: TGTGCCAGCAGTGAAGCGAGGAACAGGGGATGGGAGACCCAGTACTTC. Protein: CASSEARNRGWETQYF.

This clone is a singleton in its sample. The chain joins TRBV29-1 to TRBJ1-1; the D gene is possibly TRBD1 (5 bases). The V gene lost 6 bases and the J gene lost 6 bases, with 11 bases spanning the gap. Per germline, CDR1 SQVTM and CDR2 ANQGSEA. This CDR3 spans 11 amino acids. The DNA of the CDR3 is TGCAGCGTCCAGGGTTTGGCTGAAGCTTTCTTT. Protein product: CSVQGLAEAFF.

The V gene is TRBV5-5, the J gene TRBJ1-4; no firm D call. V was cut by 0 bases and J by 2 bases, with 8 bases left in between. The CDR3 is 15 residues long. Germline V gene sequence: CDR1 SGHKS, CDR2 YYEKEE (reference sequence). CDR3 protein: CASSLDAGTNEKLFF. In nucleotides, the CDR3 is TGTGCCAGCAGCTTGGACGCGGGGACTAATGAAAAACTGTTTTTT.

As for this clone: At the DNA level, this CDR3 is encoded by other sequences in the same sample as well. V is TRBV12-3 or TRBV12-4 and J is TRBJ1-4; D remains ambiguous. The CDR3 sequence is 11 residues long. Trimming shortened V by 1 base and J by 10 bases, and 4 bases separated the two germline ends. The CDR3 DNA reads as TGTGCCAGCAGTTTAGGGGGAAAACTGTTTTTT. This gives the protein CASSLGGKLFF.

The chain combines TRBV18 with TRBJ2-2; TRBD1 aligns across 12 bases. The J segment lost 5 bases and the V segment lost 4 bases, leaving 8 bases of the junction unmatched. Germline CDR1 KGHSH, CDR2 LQKENI. The CDR3 consists of 17 residues. The DNA of the CDR3 is TGTGCCAGCTCACTACCACGGGGACAGGGGGCAACCGGGGAGCTGTTTTTT. Its translation: CASSLPRGQGATGELFF. Using reference TRBV18 and TRBJ2-2 for the parts outside the CDR3, the full variable domain is NAGVMQNPRHLVRRRGQEARLRCSPMKGHSHVYWYRQLPEEGLKFMVYLQKENIIDESGMPKERFSAEFPKEGPSILRIQQVVRGDSAAYFCASSLPRGQGATGELFFGEGSRLTVL.

This clone was observed once. Here the CDR3 reads CATRSGTGISYEQFF. CDR3 DNA: TGTGCCACCAGGTCCGGGACAGGGATATCATATGAGCAGTTCTTC. The chain joins TRBV24-1 to TRBJ2-1; 9 positions agree with TRBD1. This CDR3 contains 15 residues. Trimming took 7 bases from V and 8 from J; bases not matched to a gene: 11. From germline, CDR1 is KGHDR and CDR2 SFDVKD.

This clone came up once. The V and J genes are TRBV7-8 and TRBJ2-1; D not certain. The germline gives CDR1 SGHVS, CDR2 FQNEAQ. The CDR3 loop spans 15 amino acids. The V end was cut by 4 bases, the J end by 4 bases, with 14 bases between. The CDR3: CASSSTLKLYNEQFF. The DNA of the CDR3 is TGTGCCAGCAGCTCGACTCTTAAACTGTACAATGAGCAGTTCTTC.

The chain is built from TRBV28 and TRBJ2-5; 11 bases fit TRBD2. With 2 bases clipped from V and 5 bases from J, the junction kept 7 bases outside the gene matches. The CDR3 contains 16 residues. The germline CDR1 and CDR2 sequences are MDHEN and SYDVKM. The CDR3 nucleotides read TGTGCCAGCAGTTTAAGTAGCGGGGGGGCGAGGGAGACCCAGTACTTC. Its translation: CASSLSSGGARETQYF.

V is TRBV5-1 and J is TRBJ2-3; a possible D gene is TRBD2 (5 bases). The CDR3 consists of 13 residues. From germline, CDR1 is SGHRS and CDR2 YFSETQ. The V gene lost 2 bases and the J gene lost 1 base, with 5 bases spanning the gap. CDR3 DNA: TGCGCCAGCAGCTTTAGCGGCACAGATACGCAGTATTTT. Amino acid sequence: CASSFSGTDTQYF.

The rearrangement links TRBV21-1 to TRBJ1-5. TRBV21-1 is given as a pseudogene. The CDR3 sequence is 15 residues long. For the CDR3, the DNA is TGTGCCAGCAGCAAGAGGGCGAGTCATAATCAGCCCCAGCATTTT. Protein product: CASSKRASHNQPQHF.

The J gene is TRBJ2-1, the V gene TRBV27; 8 bases fit TRBD1. From germline, CDR1 is MNHEY and CDR2 SMNVEV (reference sequence). The CDR3 spans 15 residues. V dropped 5 bases and J dropped 1; count of bases not matched to a gene: 4. The CDR3 DNA sequence: TGTGCCAGCAGTCCCAGGACAGGGTCCTACAATGAGCAGTTCTTC. This gives the protein CASSPRTGSYNEQFF.

This rearrangement joins TRBV5-1 to TRBJ2-3, with TRBD1 identical over 7 bases. The germline V gene has CDR1 SGHRS and CDR2 YFSETQ. The CDR3 covers 16 residues. V shed 3 bases and J 0 bases; nucleotides not matched to a gene: 7. In DNA, the CDR3 is TGCGCCAGCAGCTACAGGGACAGAACTAGCACAGATACGCAGTATTTT. It encodes CASSYRDRTSTDTQYF.

For the CDR3, the DNA is TGCAGCGTTGATCTCGGAGGCTCTGGAAACACCATATATTTT. Protein product: CSVDLGGSGNTIYF. The rearrangement uses TRBV29-1 and TRBJ1-3; D remains unclear. CDR1 is SQVTM, CDR2 ANQGSEA, per germline. CDR3 size: 14 residues. Trimming pared 3 bases from V and 0 bases from J, leaving 9 bases between.

The chain links TRBV28 to TRBJ2-1; D is unresolved. Germline CDR1 MDHEN, CDR2 SYDVKM. Trimming stripped 6 bases from V and 7 bases from J, with 16 bases between. The CDR3 consists of 14 residues. Here the CDR3 reads CASSPSAPWNEQFF. The CDR3 coding sequence is TGTGCCAGCAGCCCCTCTGCCCCCTGGAATGAGCAGTTCTTC.

This chain joins TRBV11-3 and TRBJ2-7; 9 bases are shared with TRBD1. This CDR3 contains 17 residues. CDR1 SGHNT and CDR2 YENEEA come from the germline V gene. V lost 6 bases, J lost 0 bases, and 12 bases stayed unmatched. This CDR3 reads CASRNVRQGESSYEQYV. CDR3 coding DNA: TGTGCCAGCAGGAACGTCCGACAGGGGGAGAGCTCCTACGAGCAGTACGTC.